This entry lists 15 T cell receptor beta chains sequenced from one sample in a study of blood T cell repertoires in COVID-19. Assay used: immunoSEQ multiplex PCR; TCRdb lists only in-frame clones, some missing. This sample carries fewer than 30,000 clones, around 85% of them seen once, and the ten largest clones take 28%. The sequencing sample was made of peripheral blood. The source of these receptors is a woman aged 80 or over with COVID-19, enrolled during active disease.

V gene TRBV6-5 combines with J gene TRBJ1-6; 9 nucleotides line up with TRBD1. The CDR3 totals 14 residues. V shed 6 bases, J shed 7 bases, and the junction held 4 bases outside the gene matches. Germline V lookup: CDR1 MNHEY, CDR2 SVGAGI. CDR3 in amino acids: CASSRDRVNSPLHF. The CDR3 DNA follows: TGTGCCAGCAGCCGGGACAGGGTAAATTCACCCCTCCACTTT.

This chain uses TRBV6-5 with TRBJ1-4, with 7 bases that match TRBD1. J gave up 8 bases and V 4 bases, and 10 bases lay outside the gene matches. Germline loops: CDR1 MNHEY, CDR2 SVGAGI. CDR3 length equals 15 residues. The CDR3 nucleotides are TGTGCCAGCAGTTCGGGATCAGGGGGTTGGGAAAAACTGTTTTTT. Protein sequence: CASSSGSGGWEKLFF.

The rearrangement links TRBV19 to TRBJ1-2; weak D call: TRBD1 (6 bases). Germline V CDR1 and CDR2: LNHDA, SQIVND (reference sequence). The CDR3 totals 12 residues. V was clipped by 5 bases and J by 8 bases, with 12 bases between them. The CDR3 DNA follows: TGTGCCAGTAGTGCAGGGGCCAACGGCTACACCTTC. It is translated as CASSAGANGYTF.

The gene calls are TRBV7-9 and TRBJ1-5; TRBD1 matches at 10 bases. Trimming cost V 5 bases and J 5 bases; bases outside gene matches: 6. The CDR3 sequence is 15 residues long. Germline V gives CDR1 SEHNR, CDR2 FQNEAQ (reference sequence). In nucleotides, the CDR3 is TGTGCCAGCAGCGGGGGGGACAGGGGAGATCAGCCCCAGCATTTT. The encoded protein is CASSGGDRGDQPQHF.

This clone was observed a single time. The V and J genes are TRBV5-4 and TRBJ2-3, with TRBD1 matching over 10 bases. With V trimmed by 3 bases and J by 6 bases, 7 bases remained unmatched. Germline V gene sequence: CDR1 SGHNT, CDR2 YYREEE (reference sequence). The CDR3 is 15 amino acids. The CDR3 DNA sequence: TGTGCCAGCAGCTCGCCGGGACAGGGGTTGGATACGCAGTATTTT. This translates into CASSSPGQGLDTQYF.

Written as DNA, the CDR3 is TGTGCCAGTAGTATATATGGCTATGAGCAGTTCTTC. Translation gives CASSIYGYEQFF. The rearrangement links TRBV19 to TRBJ2-1; unclear D gene. Germline V gene data show CDR1 as LNHDA and CDR2 as SQIVND (reference sequence). This CDR3 has 12 amino acids. V was cut by 2 bases and J by 8 bases, with 7 bases left in between.

V and J are TRBV5-1 and TRBJ1-1; D is unresolved. The germline V gene encodes CDR1 SGHRS and CDR2 YFSETQ. Trimming shortened V by 0 bases and J by 1 base, and 7 bases separated the two germline ends. CDR3 length equals 14 residues. CDR3 nucleotide sequence: TGCGCCAGCAGCTTGGGGGCCTCGAACACTGAAGCTTTCTTT. Protein sequence: CASSLGASNTEAFF.

J is TRBJ2-7 and V is TRBV7-9; no firm D call. V lost 4 bases, J lost 2 bases, and 15 bases lay in between. Per germline, CDR1 SEHNR and CDR2 FQNEAQ (reference sequence). The CDR3 covers 15 residues. The CDR3 DNA reads TGTGCCAGCAGCTCGACCAACCTAGATACCTACGAGCAGTACTTC. Amino acids: CASSSTNLDTYEQYF.

The chain links TRBV5-1 to TRBJ1-1; D gene unclear. The CDR3 sequence is 15 residues long. V lost 5 bases, J lost 0 bases, and 14 bases lay in between. The V gene's germline CDR1 is SGHRS and CDR2 YFSETQ. CDR3 coding DNA: TGCGCCAGCAGGCTTGAGACAAGCATGAACACTGAAGCTTTCTTT. Translating gives CASRLETSMNTEAFF.

The chain is built from TRBV5-4 and TRBJ1-2; D might be TRBD1 (6 bases). This CDR3 is 12 amino acids long. The V end lost 4 bases, the J end lost 4 bases, and 8 bases lay between the germline ends. Germline V CDR1 and CDR2: SGHNT, YYREEE (reference sequence). The CDR3 DNA reads TGTGCCAGCAGCCCGGACAGCTATGGCTACACCTTC. It encodes CASSPDSYGYTF.

The J gene is TRBJ1-4, the V gene TRBV12-3 or TRBV12-4, with unresolved D. CDR3 size: 12 residues. V was pared by 6 bases and J by 8 bases, with 10 bases between. The CDR3 loop is CASSRRGEKLFF. Here the CDR3 DNA reads TGTGCCAGCAGCCGGCGAGGAGAAAAACTGTTTTTT.

The gene calls are TRBV9 and TRBJ1-4; 8 bases are shared with TRBD1. The germline V gene encodes CDR1 SGDLS and CDR2 YYNGEE. J gave up 5 bases and V 3 bases, and 9 bases lay outside the gene matches. The CDR3 is made up of 16 amino acids. The CDR3 is CASSARGRGGNEKLFF. The DNA for the CDR3 is TGTGCCAGCAGCGCCAGGGGGCGCGGGGGCAATGAAAAACTGTTTTTT.

V and J are TRBV3-1 (or the pseudogene TRBV3-2) and TRBJ2-1; perhaps TRBD2 as D (6 bases). The CDR3 extends over 15 amino acids. Germline V gives CDR1 LGHDT, CDR2 YNNKEL (reference sequence). V shed 2 bases and J shed 4 bases, with 12 bases lying between them. As DNA, the CDR3 is TGTGCCAGCAGCCAACGGAGGGTCGCGTACAATGAGCAGTTCTTC. The encoded protein is CASSQRRVAYNEQFF.

The chain carries TRBV11-3 and TRBJ2-7, with D unclear. CDR1 is SGHNT and CDR2 is YENEEA in the germline V gene. CDR3 length equals 15 residues. Trimming left V 2 bases short and J 1 base short, with 12 bases between. DNA of the CDR3: TGTGCCAGCAGCTTAACCCCAGTACCTTCCTACGAGCAGTACTTC. It specifies CASSLTPVPSYEQYF.

V usage is TRBV11-2 and J usage is TRBJ2-2, with unresolved D. Trimming removed 5 bases from V and 8 bases from J, with 9 bases in between. The CDR3 is 12 amino acids. Germline-derived CDR1 and CDR2 are SGHAT and FQNNGV. CDR3 coding DNA: TGTGCCAGCAGCACACAACCAGGGGAGCTGTTTTTT. This encodes CASSTQPGELFF.